One and the same sample provided the 30 T cell receptor beta chains below, sequenced in a study of vaccination effects on CD4 cells after COVID-19. The method was immunoSEQ multiplex PCR; TCRdb's version includes in-frame clones alone and lacks a portion of them. There are tens of thousands of clones in the sample; around 81% occur only once, and about 5% lies in the top ten. Which antigens these TCRs recognize remains unknown. Antigen-specific CD4+ T cells were first expanded with viral peptide pools by the ViraFEST assay and only then sequenced. Following an approximately 10-day culture, CD4+ T cells were purified. Participants each got two BNT162b2 or mRNA-1273 vaccine doses. The sample was CD4+ T cells from PBMCs cultured with SARS-CoV-2 spike peptides, taken after COVID-19 vaccination. The receptors were sampled from a human donor who received a COVID-19 vaccine. Some clones in this sample may be carry-over from other donors' samples.

The J gene is TRBJ2-3, the V gene TRBV23-1, with a weak D call TRBD2 (5 bases). TRBV23-1 is an ORF, and what it does is uncertain. This CDR3 region has 17 residues. V gave up 8 bases and J gave up 1 base, with 22 bases separating them. The CDR3 coding sequence is TGCGCCAGCCCCCCTAGGTGTGGGAGCTTTTGCACAGATACGCAGTATTTT. Protein: CASPPRCGSFCTDTQYF.

The J gene is TRBJ1-1, the V gene TRBV7-2; D is perhaps TRBD1 (6 bases). V was clipped by 0 bases and J by 2 bases, with 13 bases between them. Germline loops: CDR1 SGHTA, CDR2 FQGNSA. This CDR3 spans 16 amino acids. The CDR3 protein is CASSLAGGRVNTEAFF. The CDR3 nucleotides are TGTGCCAGCAGCTTAGCGGGGGGCAGGGTAAACACTGAAGCTTTCTTT.

The chain carries TRBV30 and TRBJ2-3; D possibly uses TRBD1 or TRBD2 (6 bases each). V dropped 4 bases and J dropped 1 base, with 21 bases sitting between them. Germline CDR1 and CDR2: GTSNPN and SVGIG (reference sequence). The CDR3 has 17 residues. CDR3 sequence: CAWNRAFWGAGTDTQYF. In DNA, the CDR3 is TGTGCCTGGAACAGGGCTTTCTGGGGGGCAGGCACAGATACGCAGTATTTT.

Concerning this clone: This same CDR3 is encoded by further DNA sequences in the sample. The V gene is TRBV5-4, the J gene TRBJ1-3; D is ambiguous. The V gene lost 0 bases and the J gene lost 1 base, with 8 bases spanning the gap. Per the germline V gene, CDR1 is SGHNT and CDR2 is YYREEE (reference sequence). The CDR3 totals 15 residues. DNA for the CDR3: TGTGCCAGCAGCTTGGAGGGCAGGTCTGGAAACACCATATATTTT. It specifies CASSLEGRSGNTIYF.

This clone was detected only once. The chain uses TRBV10-1 and TRBJ2-1, with 9 bases identical to TRBD1. Germline CDR1 WNHNN, CDR2 SYGVQD (reference sequence). The V and J ends lost 6 bases and 7 bases, in that order; junction bases with no gene match: 13. The CDR3 runs to 16 residues. This CDR3 is CASSDPGQGSGNEQFF. CDR3 in DNA: TGCGCCAGCAGCGATCCGGGACAGGGATCGGGGAATGAGCAGTTCTTC.

The V and J genes are TRBV10-1 and TRBJ1-2; D is unclear. The germline CDR1 and CDR2 sequences are WNHNN and SYGVQD (reference sequence). The CDR3 extends over 13 amino acids. The V and J ends lost 3 bases and 5 bases respectively, with 10 bases between them. This chain's CDR3 is CASSEVRDYGYTF. CDR3 DNA sequence: TGCGCCAGCAGTGAAGTTCGGGATTATGGCTACACCTTC.

The J gene is TRBJ2-1, the V gene TRBV5-1; 8 positions agree with TRBD1. Trimming took 4 bases from V and 5 from J; bases not matched to a gene: 8. Germline-derived CDR1 and CDR2 are SGHRS and YFSETQ. The CDR3 loop spans 15 amino acids. The CDR3 DNA follows: TGCGCCAGCAGCCCCCGGGACAGGTTAAACAATGAGCAGTTCTTC. It specifies CASSPRDRLNNEQFF.

The chain employs TRBV18 and TRBJ2-3; D remains unclear. Germline V gene lookup returns CDR1 KGHSH and CDR2 LQKENI. With 5 bases removed from V and 6 bases from J, the gap between germline ends came to 6 bases. This CDR3 contains 11 residues. CDR3 region: CASSIRDTQYF. In nucleotides, the CDR3 is TGTGCCAGCTCAATCAGGGATACGCAGTATTTT.

This chain connects TRBV12-5 to TRBJ2-3; 15 bases fit TRBD2. The CDR3 loop spans 20 amino acids. V lost 6 bases, J lost 4 bases, and 17 bases stayed unmatched. The germline V gene has CDR1 LGHNT and CDR2 FRNRAP. The CDR3 here is CASGPTGLAGGPGGADTQYF. DNA of the CDR3: TGTGCTAGTGGCCCTACCGGACTAGCGGGGGGGCCTGGAGGGGCAGATACGCAGTATTTT. The full variable domain, with the rest looked up from reference TRBV12-5 and TRBJ2-3, is DARVTQTPRHKVTEMGQEVTMRCQPILGHNTVFWYRQTMMQGLELLAYFRNRAPLDDSGMPKDRFSAEMPDATLATLKIQPSEPRDSAVYFCASGPTGLAGGPGGADTQYFGPGTRLTVL.

The chain recombines TRBV4-1 with TRBJ1-1, with D unclear. Per the germline V gene, CDR1 is MGHRA and CDR2 is YSYEKL. The CDR3 totals 14 residues. V was cut by 3 bases and J by 1 base, with 9 bases left in between. The CDR3 nucleotides read TGCGCCAGCAGCCAGGCTTCAGCGAACACTGAAGCTTTCTTT. It specifies CASSQASANTEAFF.

V gene TRBV6-5 combines with J gene TRBJ2-2, with 12 nucleotides matching TRBD1. The CDR3 contains 15 residues. J was trimmed by 7 bases and V by 6 bases; bases with no gene match: 6. Germline CDR1 MNHEY, CDR2 SVGAGI. CDR3 residues: CASSRDRGRGGELFF. CDR3 coding DNA: TGTGCCAGCAGCCGGGACAGGGGGCGAGGCGGGGAGCTGTTTTTT.

The gene calls are TRBV7-2 and TRBJ2-6; a weak D match, TRBD2 (5 bases). The germline V gene encodes CDR1 SGHTA and CDR2 FQGNSA. V lost 5 bases, J lost 1 base, and 9 bases lay in between. This CDR3 spans 15 amino acids. This CDR3 is CASSRRESGANVLTF. CDR3 DNA: TGTGCCAGCAGCAGACGGGAATCTGGGGCCAACGTCCTGACTTTC.

The V gene is TRBV5-1, the J gene TRBJ1-1; 8 bases match TRBD1. Trimming at V came to 4 bases and at J to 5 bases, leaving 16 bases not matched to a gene. The germline CDR1 and CDR2 sequences are SGHRS and YFSETQ. The CDR3 is 17 residues long. The CDR3 sequence: CASSLRTGTGGRTEAFF. The CDR3 region has the DNA TGCGCCAGCAGCCTAAGAACGGGGACAGGAGGGAGAACTGAAGCTTTCTTT. Based on the CDR3 plus reference TRBV5-1 and TRBJ1-1, the full variable domain is KAGVTQTPRYLIKTRGQQVTLSCSPISGHRSVSWYQQTPGQGLQFLFEYFSETQRNKGNFPGRFSGRQFSNSRSEMNVSTLELGDSALYLCASSLRTGTGGRTEAFFGQGTRLTVV.

The J gene is TRBJ2-5, the V gene TRBV5-1; D remains unclear. The V end lost 1 base, the J end lost 3 bases, and 7 bases lay between the germline ends. From germline, CDR1 is SGHRS and CDR2 YFSETQ. This CDR3 has 13 residues. This chain's CDR3 is CASSLTVEETQYF. CDR3 nucleotides: TGCGCCAGCAGCTTGACGGTAGAAGAGACCCAGTACTTC.

The chain recombines TRBV12-3 or TRBV12-4 with TRBJ2-3; D not resolved. V gave up 6 bases and J gave up 7 bases, with 14 bases separating them. This CDR3 comprises 13 residues. CDR3 nucleotide sequence: TGTGCCAGCAGCCGCCGGACGGAGAATACGCAGTATTTT. This gives the protein CASSRRTENTQYF.

This clone was counted a single time. This sequence joins TRBV19 and TRBJ1-5, with D tentatively TRBD1 (5 bases). Between the trimmed V and J ends, which lost 6 bases and 0 bases, there was a span of 12 bases. Germline V lookup: CDR1 LNHDA, CDR2 SQIVND (reference sequence). There are 15 residues in the CDR3. CDR3 region: CASSPTGLSNQPQHF. The CDR3 DNA is TGTGCCAGTAGCCCTACAGGTCTTAGCAATCAGCCCCAGCATTTT.

The chain combines TRBV25-1 with TRBJ1-1; 7 bases are shared with TRBD1. Germline lookup yields CDR1 MGHDK and CDR2 SYGVNS. The trim removed 5 bases at V and 4 bases at J, leaving 19 bases unmatched. This CDR3 spans 18 amino acids. The CDR3 DNA is TGTGCCAGCAGTCCGACTCCGGGACAGCCAGCAAGGGGCACTGAAGCTTTCTTT. Protein: CASSPTPGQPARGTEAFF. Together with reference TRBV25-1 and TRBJ1-1, the CDR3 gives the full variable domain: EADIYQTPRYLVIGTGKKITLECSQTMGHDKMYWYQQDPGMELHLIHYSYGVNSTEKGDLSSESTVSRIRTEHFPLTLESARPSHTSQYLCASSPTPGQPARGTEAFFGQGTRLTVV.

The chain recombines TRBV5-4 with TRBJ2-5; a possible D gene is TRBD2 (6 bases). CDR3 length: 14 residues. Germline CDR1 SGHNT, CDR2 YYREEE (reference sequence). The V end was cut by 1 base, the J end by 3 bases, with 10 bases between. CDR3 amino acids: CASSLQGLEETQYF. CDR3 sequence (DNA): TGTGCCAGCAGCTTGCAGGGACTGGAAGAGACCCAGTACTTC. The full variable domain, its missing parts supplied by reference TRBV5-4 and TRBJ2-5, is ETGVTQSPTHLIKTRGQQVTLRCSSQSGHNTVSWYQQALGQGPQFIFQYYREEENGRGNFPPRFSGLQFPNYSSELNVNALELDDSALYLCASSLQGLEETQYFGPGTRLLVL.

V is TRBV5-1 and J is TRBJ1-1; 8 positions agree with TRBD1. The germline V gene has CDR1 SGHRS and CDR2 YFSETQ. This CDR3 spans 17 amino acids. With V trimmed by 0 bases and J by 0 bases, 7 bases remained unmatched. This CDR3 is CASSLVLTGGMNTEAFF. CDR3 in DNA: TGCGCCAGCAGCTTGGTTCTAACAGGGGGTATGAACACTGAAGCTTTCTTT. Together with reference TRBV5-1 and TRBJ1-1, the CDR3 gives the full variable domain: KAGVTQTPRYLIKTRGQQVTLSCSPISGHRSVSWYQQTPGQGLQFLFEYFSETQRNKGNFPGRFSGRQFSNSRSEMNVSTLELGDSALYLCASSLVLTGGMNTEAFFGQGTRLTVV.

The V and J genes are TRBV7-2 and TRBJ1-5; D gene uncertain. The CDR3 spans 13 residues. Germline-derived CDR1 and CDR2 are SGHTA and FQGNSA. The V end lost 1 base, the J end lost 7 bases, and 8 bases lay between the germline ends. Here the CDR3 reads CASSLGVVQPQHF. Here the CDR3 DNA reads TGTGCCAGCAGCTTAGGAGTAGTCCAGCCCCAGCATTTT.

This chain joins TRBV7-9 and TRBJ1-5; tentative D call: TRBD1 (6 bases). The V end lost 2 bases, the J end lost 2 bases, and 13 bases lay between the germline ends. CDR3 length equals 16 residues. CDR1 is SEHNR and CDR2 is FQNEAQ in the germline V gene (reference sequence). The CDR3 sequence is CASSLNLDSGNQPQHF. In DNA, the CDR3 is TGTGCCAGCAGCTTAAATTTGGACAGCGGCAATCAGCCCCAGCATTTT.

The rearrangement uses TRBV7-8 and TRBJ2-7; no firm D call. This CDR3 region has 13 residues. V dropped 0 bases and J dropped 1 base, with 4 bases sitting between them. Germline CDR1 is SGHVS and CDR2 is FQNEAQ. The CDR3 loop is CASSLALSYEQYV. CDR3 coding DNA: TGTGCCAGCAGCTTAGCGTTATCCTACGAGCAGTACGTC.

V usage is TRBV7-3 and J usage is TRBJ1-1; TRBD1 is a possible D gene (5 bases). This CDR3 has 14 amino acids. Trimming took 4 bases from V and 0 from J, leaving 9 bases between them. Germline assignment: CDR1 SGHTA and CDR2 FQGTGA. The CDR3 region is CASSSGPLNTEAFF. The CDR3 DNA is TGTGCCAGCAGCTCGGGGCCGCTGAACACTGAAGCTTTCTTT.

The CDR3 region is CASSFRPLRDTQYF. The CDR3 region has the DNA TGTGCCAGCAGTTTCCGACCCCTCAGGGATACGCAGTATTTT. This chain uses TRBV27 with TRBJ2-3, with unresolved D. Germline assignment: CDR1 MNHEY and CDR2 SMNVEV (reference sequence). The CDR3 contains 14 residues. The V end was cut by 3 bases, the J end by 6 bases, with 13 bases between.

V is TRBV6-1 and J is TRBJ1-1, with 8 bases lining up with TRBD1. J gave up 4 bases and V 3 bases, and 4 bases lay outside the gene matches. The V gene's germline CDR1 is MNHNS and CDR2 SASEGT. This CDR3 region has 14 residues. DNA of the CDR3: TGTGCCAGCAGTGACGACAGGGGAAGCACTGAAGCTTTCTTT. Protein product: CASSDDRGSTEAFF.

The V and J genes are TRBV18 and TRBJ1-6; D unclear. Germline assignment: CDR1 KGHSH and CDR2 LQKENI. Trimming removed 0 bases from V and 6 bases from J, with 12 bases in between. The CDR3 has 16 amino acids. The CDR3 coding sequence is TGTGCCAGCTCACCACCGGTCGGCCCCGCTAATTCACCCCTCCACTTT. Its protein is CASSPPVGPANSPLHF.

The rearrangement joins TRBV19 to TRBJ2-5; no clear D gene. V was clipped by 5 bases and J by 1 base, with 11 bases between them. Per the germline V gene, CDR1 is LNHDA and CDR2 is SQIVND (reference sequence). The CDR3 is 14 amino acids. CDR3 sequence: CASSPTAIQETQYF. CDR3 nucleotide sequence: TGTGCCAGTAGTCCGACGGCAATCCAAGAGACCCAGTACTTC.

This clone was found once. The chain is built from TRBV5-1 and TRBJ1-1; possibly TRBD1 for D (6 bases). CDR1 and CDR2 from the germline V gene are SGHRS and YFSETQ. There are 14 residues in the CDR3. Trimming stripped 7 bases from V and 0 bases from J, with 13 bases between. CDR3 bases: TGCGCCAGCCATCCGGGACAAATGAACACTGAAGCTTTCTTT. Protein: CASHPGQMNTEAFF.

The chain combines TRBV30 with TRBJ2-5; D gene ambiguous. Germline V gene data show CDR1 as GTSNPN and CDR2 as SVGIG (reference sequence). V was clipped by 1 base and J by 5 bases, with 2 bases between them. CDR3 length: 10 amino acids. CDR3 protein: CAWSAETQYF. The CDR3 region has the DNA TGTGCCTGGAGTGCTGAGACCCAGTACTTC.

The chain combines TRBV7-8 with TRBJ1-2, with 7 positions matching TRBD1. This CDR3 spans 16 amino acids. Germline V gene lookup returns CDR1 SGHVS and CDR2 FQNEAQ. Trimming cost V 5 bases and J 7 bases; bases outside gene matches: 16. In DNA form, the CDR3 reads TGTGCCAGCAGCCTCAACAGGGGAAGCCTTCCTAGTGGCTACACCTTC. Its protein is CASSLNRGSLPSGYTF.